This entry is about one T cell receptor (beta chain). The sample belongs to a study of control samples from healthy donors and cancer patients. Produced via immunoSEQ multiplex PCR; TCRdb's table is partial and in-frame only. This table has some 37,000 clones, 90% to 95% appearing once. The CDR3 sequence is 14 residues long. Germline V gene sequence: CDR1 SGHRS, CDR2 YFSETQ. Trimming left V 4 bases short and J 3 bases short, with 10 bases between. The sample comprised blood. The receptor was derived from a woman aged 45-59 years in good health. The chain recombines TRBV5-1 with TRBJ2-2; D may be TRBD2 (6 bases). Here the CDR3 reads CASSSSGYTGELFF. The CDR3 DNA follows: TGCGCCAGCAGCAGTAGCGGTTACACCGGGGAGCTGTTTTTT. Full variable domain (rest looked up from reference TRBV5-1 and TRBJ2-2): KAGVTQTPRYLIKTRGQQVTLSCSPISGHRSVSWYQQTPGQGLQFLFEYFSETQRNKGNFPGRFSGRQFSNSRSEMNVSTLELGDSALYLCASSSSGYTGELFFGEGSRLTVL.